The present entry profiles one T cell receptor (beta chain) with its context. The antigen is not known. The entry originates in a study of vaccination effects on CD4 cells after COVID-19. Across the study: Samples that were drawn after vaccination came a median of 72 days after the second dose.

Using immunoSEQ multiplex PCR, the repertoire was profiled, and TCRdb retains in-frame clones only, with some absent. The sample records 14,000 or so clones, over 70% being singletons. With 6 bases removed from V and 3 bases from J, the gap between germline ends came to 11 bases. The CDR3 consists of 13 residues. Per the germline V gene, CDR1 is KGHDR and CDR2 is SFDVKD. Under the ViraFEST assay, PBMC were stimulated with viral peptide pools so that antigen-specific CD4+ T cells expanded. Sequencing was performed afterwards. Researchers isolated CD4+ T cells once approximately ten days of culture had elapsed. Sometime from March through December 2020, the person acquired a SARS-CoV-2 infection that PCR confirmed. Two doses of either BNT162b2 or mRNA-1273 were given to each participant.

This TCR derives from a human donor who had a prior SARS-CoV-2 infection. This sequence joins TRBV24-1 and TRBJ2-7; D uncertain. This material consisted of CD4+ T cells from PBMCs cultured with SARS-CoV-2 spike peptides, taken after COVID-19 vaccination. As DNA, the CDR3 is TGTGCCACCAGTATTCAGATCCACTACGAGCAGTACTTC. Residues: CATSIQIHYEQYF.